This TCR beta chain comes out of a study of cytomegalovirus exposure and HLA in healthy donors. This clone was seen only once. What it recognizes is unknown. Trimming at V came to 2 bases and at J to 3 bases, leaving 7 bases not matched to a gene. Germline V gene sequence: CDR1 SGHKS, CDR2 YYEKEE (reference sequence). The CDR3 length is 16 residues. Though probably carrying unrecorded immune exposures, donors were nominally healthy at sampling. General study findings and limits: Among CMV-associated TCR beta chains, most appeared HLA-restricted in a later analysis. A later analysis showed HLA-associated TCR beta chains outstripping equally common others in clonal expansion. Researchers reported in a later analysis that a missense DCLRE1C variant was tied to TCR beta V- and J-gene trimming.

PCR amplification relied on 60 Vbeta primers (plus 13 Jbeta primers). The method was immunoSEQ multiplex PCR; TCRdb's version includes in-frame clones alone and lacks a portion of them. The table has approximately 120,000 clones, roughly 74% seen once. Sample: PBMCs. The receptor was isolated from a woman aged 50 to 60 in good health and CMV-seropositive. This sequence joins TRBV5-5 and TRBJ1-2; 10 positions match TRBD1. CDR3 nucleotide sequence: TGTGCCAGCAGCTTAATGGGGGGACAGGGGTACTATGGCTACACCTTC. Amino acid sequence: CASSLMGGQGYYGYTF.